The 21 T cell receptor beta chains presented below share a single source sample, sequenced in a study of blood T cell repertoires in COVID-19. Sequencing used immunoSEQ multiplex PCR; TCRdb keeps in-frame clones, though not all of them. The sample lists about 150,000 clones, about nine tenths occurring once. The sequenced sample consisted of peripheral blood. These receptors were taken from a woman aged 55 to 70 with active or convalescent COVID-19.

The chain is built from TRBV6-5 and TRBJ1-2; D perhaps matches TRBD1 (5 bases). The length of the CDR3 is 14 residues. Germline V lookup: CDR1 MNHEY, CDR2 SVGAGI. Trimming shortened V by 5 bases and J by 5 bases, and 15 bases separated the two germline ends. The CDR3 loop is CASSPLVGGYGYTF. The CDR3 DNA reads TGTGCCAGCAGTCCCCTCGTCGGGGGTTATGGCTACACCTTC.

This clone was observed a handful of times. V is TRBV5-4 and J is TRBJ1-2; 9 bases are a match to TRBD1. The CDR3 has 14 residues. V lost 2 bases to trimming and J lost 8 bases; unmatched junction nucleotides: 7. The germline gives CDR1 SGHNT, CDR2 YYREEE (reference sequence). CDR3 nucleotide sequence: TGTGCCAGCAGCTTACCGGGACAGGGTTTGGGCTACACCTTC. Amino acids: CASSLPGQGLGYTF.

The CDR3 DNA is TGCGCCAGCAGCCCCATATCGACTAGCGGGGGCTCTTCGGATACGCAGTATTTT. This encodes CASSPISTSGGSSDTQYF. The rearrangement uses TRBV4-3 and TRBJ2-3; 12 nucleotides match TRBD2. Per germline, CDR1 LGHNA and CDR2 YSLEER. V trimming: 4 bases; J trimming: 6 bases; junction bases outside the gene matches: 14. The CDR3 sequence is 18 residues long.

V gene TRBV7-2 combines with J gene TRBJ2-5; TRBD2 matches 8 bases. Looked up from germline, CDR1 is SGHTA and CDR2 is FQGNSA. The CDR3 runs 13 residues. Trimming took 7 bases from V and 5 from J; bases not matched to a gene: 6. DNA of the CDR3: TGTGCCAGCACCGGGGGGGTTGGGGAGACCCAGTACTTC. Amino acids: CASTGGVGETQYF.

The chain links TRBV6-2 or TRBV6-3 to TRBJ1-2; D gene uncertain. This CDR3 region has 13 residues. Trimming removed 6 bases at V and 1 base at J, with 9 bases between. The germline V gene encodes CDR1 MNHEY and CDR2 SVGEGT. DNA of the CDR3: TGTGCCAGCAGCCGGACTGTTAACTATGGCTACACCTTC. Translated: CASSRTVNYGYTF.

The gene calls are TRBV5-1 and TRBJ2-5; D call uncertain. Trimming stripped 1 base from V and 5 bases from J, with 12 bases between. The CDR3 sequence is 14 residues long. CDR1 is SGHRS, CDR2 YFSETQ, per germline. The CDR3 loop is CASSLTERRETQYF. CDR3 coding DNA: TGCGCCAGCAGCTTGACGGAGAGACGGGAGACCCAGTACTTC.

The chain links TRBV7-2 to TRBJ1-1, with D unresolved. CDR1 and CDR2 (germline): SGHTA, FQGNSA. There are 13 residues in the CDR3. The V gene lost 3 bases and the J gene lost 6 bases, with 11 bases spanning the gap. CDR3 in amino acids: CASSFFRDSEAFF. The CDR3 bases are TGTGCCAGCAGCTTCTTTCGCGACTCTGAAGCTTTCTTT. Together with reference TRBV7-2 and TRBJ1-1, the CDR3 gives the full variable domain: GAGVSQSPSNKVTEKGKDVELRCDPISGHTALYWYRQSLGQGLEFLIYFQGNSAPDKSGLPSDRFSAERTGGSVSTLTIQRTQQEDSAVYLCASSFFRDSEAFFGQGTRLTVV.

The rearrangement uses TRBV6-2 or TRBV6-3 and TRBJ2-7; 12 bases match TRBD1. The V segment lost 4 bases and the J segment 6 bases; nucleotides outside the gene matches: 10. The V gene's germline CDR1 is MNHEY and CDR2 SVGEGT. This CDR3 has 16 amino acids. The CDR3 DNA follows: TGTGCCAGCAGTTTCCGGGGACAGGGGGCGCGAGGCGAGCAGTACTTC. This codes for CASSFRGQGARGEQYF.

This clone was seen a single time. The chain employs TRBV10-3 and TRBJ2-1; 7 nucleotides agree with TRBD2. V shed 10 bases and J 10 bases; nucleotides not matched to a gene: 13. The CDR3 is made up of 13 amino acids. From germline, CDR1 is ENHRY and CDR2 SYGVKD. DNA of the CDR3: TGTGCCACCGGACTAGATCCCGCTCAAGAGCAGTTCTTC. It encodes CATGLDPAQEQFF.

This chain connects TRBV11-1 to TRBJ2-7; no clear D. Germline V CDR1 and CDR2: SGHAT, FQDESV (reference sequence). Trimming took 1 base from V and 6 from J, leaving 10 bases between them. The CDR3 has 13 amino acids. The CDR3 region has the DNA TGTGCCAGCAGCTTAGGCCGGGTGAGCGAGCAGTACTTC. Its protein is CASSLGRVSEQYF.

The sample holds one count of this clone. J is TRBJ2-3 and V is TRBV7-2; 8 bases map to TRBD2. Trimming took 0 bases from V and 2 from J; bases not matched to a gene: 4. CDR3 length equals 16 residues. Germline CDR1 reads SGHTA; CDR2 reads FQGNSA. CDR3 protein: CASSLARSGVTDTQYF. The CDR3 DNA reads TGTGCCAGCAGCTTAGCGCGTAGCGGGGTCACAGATACGCAGTATTTT.

Only one count was recorded for this clone. This chain uses TRBV5-8 with TRBJ2-1, with 8 bases identical to TRBD1. CDR3 length: 12 amino acids. The J segment lost 14 bases and the V segment lost 4 bases, leaving 8 bases of the junction unmatched. Germline values: CDR1 SGHTS, CDR2 YDEGEE. DNA of the CDR3: TGTGCCAGCAGCCCAGGGGGCACAGGGGAGTTCTTC. Protein product: CASSPGGTGEFF. Variable domain in full (rest from reference TRBV5-8 and TRBJ2-1): EAGVTQSPTHLIKTRGQQATLRCSPISGHTSVYWYQQALGLGLQFLLWYDEGEERNRGNFPPRFSGRQFPNYSSELNVNALELEDSALYLCASSPGGTGEFFGPGTRLTVL.

The chain is built from TRBV4-3 and TRBJ2-2; D is unresolved. CDR3 length: 14 residues. Trimming took off 2 bases at V and 2 bases at J, with 6 bases between the two ends. Germline V lookup: CDR1 LGHNA, CDR2 YSLEER. Here the CDR3 reads CASSQLVNTGELFF. CDR3 DNA: TGCGCCAGCAGCCAATTAGTTAACACCGGGGAGCTGTTTTTT.

The chain is built from TRBV9 and TRBJ1-3; D is uncertain. The CDR3 extends over 15 amino acids. V lost 0 bases and J lost 2, with 9 bases in between. The germline gives CDR1 SGDLS, CDR2 YYNGEE. Here the CDR3 DNA reads TGTGCCAGCAGCGTAGACATTCAGACTGGAAACACCATATATTTT. Translating it yields CASSVDIQTGNTIYF.

This sequence joins TRBV29-1 and TRBJ2-1, with TRBD2 identical over 9 bases. Per germline, CDR1 SQVTM and CDR2 ANQGSEA. V was pared by 6 bases and J by 3 bases, with 6 bases of the junction left unmatched. The CDR3 length is 14 residues. The CDR3 sequence: CSVEKRGDYNEQFF. CDR3 DNA sequence: TGCAGCGTGGAAAAGCGGGGGGACTACAATGAGCAGTTCTTC.

Points on this clone: Additional DNA sequences in this sample encode the identical CDR3. The gene calls are TRBV16 and TRBJ2-7; D gene ambiguous. This CDR3 comprises 14 residues. Between the trimmed V and J ends, which lost 0 bases and 0 bases, there was a span of 6 bases. Germline assignment: CDR1 KGHSY and CDR2 FQNENV. For the CDR3, the DNA is TGTGCCAGCAGCCAATCGTCAGGCTCCTACGAGCAGTACTTC. As protein: CASSQSSGSYEQYF.

The V and J genes are TRBV25-1 and TRBJ1-3; weak D call: TRBD1 (5 bases). Germline CDR1 MGHDK, CDR2 SYGVNS. Trimming took off 3 bases at V and 4 bases at J, with 13 bases between the two ends. The CDR3 has 15 residues. The CDR3 region has the DNA TGTGCCAGCAGTGACAGGGTATCCGCCGGAAACACCATATATTTT. Translating it yields CASSDRVSAGNTIYF.

The chain recombines TRBV5-1 with TRBJ1-5; 12 positions agree with TRBD1. Germline CDR1 reads SGHRS; CDR2 reads YFSETQ. The CDR3 covers 15 residues. With 2 bases clipped from V and 6 bases from J, the junction kept 3 bases outside the gene matches. In DNA form, the CDR3 reads TGCGCCAGCAGCTTAATGGGACAGGGGGCTCAGCCCCAGCATTTT. It is translated as CASSLMGQGAQPQHF.

This CDR3 is CASSAAGENIQYF. The CDR3 DNA reads as TGTGCCAGCAGCGCCGCAGGGGAGAACATTCAGTACTTC. The chain carries TRBV6-5 and TRBJ2-4; the D gene is possibly TRBD1 (6 bases). In germline, CDR1 is MNHEY, CDR2 SVGAGI. V was clipped by 6 bases and J by 7 bases, with 13 bases between them. This CDR3 has 13 residues.

J is TRBJ1-4 and V is TRBV12-3 or TRBV12-4; D not certain. The germline V and J ends were trimmed by 2 bases and 4 bases, with 5 bases remaining between them. The CDR3 extends over 13 amino acids. The CDR3 region is CASSLLDNEKLFF. The CDR3, as DNA: TGTGCCAGCAGTTTACTAGATAATGAAAAACTGTTTTTT.

V usage is TRBV27 and J usage is TRBJ2-7; D not resolved. V gave up 2 bases and J gave up 2 bases, with 10 bases separating them. Germline CDR1 MNHEY, CDR2 SMNVEV (reference sequence). This CDR3 has 14 amino acids. The CDR3 protein is CASSLSQEAYEQYF. In DNA, the CDR3 is TGTGCCAGCAGTTTAAGTCAGGAAGCCTACGAGCAGTACTTC.